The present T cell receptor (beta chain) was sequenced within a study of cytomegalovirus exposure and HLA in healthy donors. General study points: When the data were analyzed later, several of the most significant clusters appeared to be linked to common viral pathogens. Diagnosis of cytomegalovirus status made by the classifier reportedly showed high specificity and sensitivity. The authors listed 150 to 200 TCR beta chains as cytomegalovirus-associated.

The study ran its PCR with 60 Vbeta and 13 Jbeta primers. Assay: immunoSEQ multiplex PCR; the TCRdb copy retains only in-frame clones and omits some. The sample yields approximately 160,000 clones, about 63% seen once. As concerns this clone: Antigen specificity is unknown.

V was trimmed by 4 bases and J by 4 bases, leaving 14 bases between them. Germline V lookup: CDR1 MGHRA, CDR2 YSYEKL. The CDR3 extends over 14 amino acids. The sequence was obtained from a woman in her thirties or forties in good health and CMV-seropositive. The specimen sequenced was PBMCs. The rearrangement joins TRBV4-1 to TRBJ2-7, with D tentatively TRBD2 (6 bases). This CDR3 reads CASSPPGLKYEQYF. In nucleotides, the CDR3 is TGCGCCAGCAGCCCTCCGGGACTTAAATACGAGCAGTACTTC.